The 8 T cell receptor beta chains listed next were all sequenced from one sample in a study of T cell responses to AZD1222 COVID-19 vaccine. Assay: immunoSEQ multiplex PCR; the TCRdb copy retains only in-frame clones and omits some. The sample yields more than 85,000 clones, 82% seen once. Source: peripheral blood, taken on day 0 of AZD1222 vaccination. All receptors derive from an adult in good health.

This clone has a handful of counts. The V call is TRBV7-9, the J call TRBJ1-2, with 7 bases matching TRBD1. This CDR3 spans 16 amino acids. The germline CDR1 and CDR2 sequences are SEHNR and FQNEAQ (reference sequence). After removal of 5 bases from V and 4 bases from J, the junction contained 13 bases not matched to a gene. In nucleotides, the CDR3 is TGTGCCAGCAGCAACCGAAACAGGGGCTCGGGCTATGGCTACACCTTC. This translates into CASSNRNRGSGYGYTF. Drawing the rest from reference TRBV7-9 and TRBJ1-2, the complete variable domain is DTGVSQNPRHKITKRGQNVTFRCDPISEHNRLYWYRQTLGQGPEFLTYFQNEAQLEKSRLLSDRFSAERPKGSFSTLEIQRTEQGDSAMYLCASSNRNRGSGYGYTFGSGTRLTVV.

This clone was found many times. V usage is TRBV7-9 and J usage is TRBJ1-5, with D possibly TRBD1 on 5 matching bases. V was cut by 5 bases and J by 6 bases, with 11 bases left in between. Germline V lookup: CDR1 SEHNR, CDR2 FQNEAQ (reference sequence). CDR3 size: 13 residues. The CDR3 DNA reads TGTGCCAGCAGCGGGGCGTGGAGTCAGCCCCAGCATTTT. Encoded protein: CASSGAWSQPQHF.

Concerning this clone: This specimen includes other DNA sequences encoding the same CDR3. This chain uses TRBV7-2 with TRBJ1-1; weak D call: TRBD1 (5 bases). The CDR3 is 14 residues long. Germline V gene lookup returns CDR1 SGHTA and CDR2 FQGNSA. Trimming cost V 5 bases and J 1 base, with 11 bases left between them. CDR3: CASSPGRGNTEAFF. The CDR3 DNA reads TGTGCCAGCAGCCCAGGGAGGGGGAACACTGAAGCTTTCTTT.

The chain uses TRBV5-1 and TRBJ2-4; D remains unclear. This CDR3 comprises 13 residues. Germline CDR1 reads SGHRS; CDR2 reads YFSETQ. Between the trimmed V and J ends, which lost 4 bases and 8 bases, there was a span of 13 bases. CDR3 region: CASSRLRMDIQYF. The DNA for the CDR3 is TGCGCCAGCAGCCGTCTCAGGATGGACATTCAGTACTTC.

The chain combines TRBV6-5 with TRBJ1-1; D might be TRBD1 (6 bases). CDR3 length: 11 residues. The germline V and J ends were trimmed by 6 bases and 8 bases, with 10 bases remaining between them. The V gene's germline CDR1 is MNHEY and CDR2 SVGAGI. In DNA form, the CDR3 reads TGTGCCAGCAGGCAACAGGGAGAAGCTTTCTTT. It is translated as CASRQQGEAFF.

The sample holds one count of this clone. V usage is TRBV7-2 and J usage is TRBJ2-7; D call uncertain. V shed 5 bases and J shed 3 bases, with 11 bases lying between them. The germline V gene has CDR1 SGHTA and CDR2 FQGNSA. This CDR3 contains 13 residues. CDR3 nucleotides: TGTGCCAGCAGCAAAAACTCGGGCTACGAGCAGTACTTC. Residues: CASSKNSGYEQYF.

The gene calls are TRBV12-3 or TRBV12-4 and TRBJ1-4, with D possibly TRBD1 on 6 matching bases. This CDR3 spans 13 amino acids. Trimming removed 5 bases from V and 7 bases from J, with 11 bases in between. CDR3 protein: CASSRGAGEKLFF. The CDR3 coding sequence is TGTGCCAGCAGTCGGGGGGCGGGTGAAAAACTGTTTTTT.

This rearrangement joins TRBV25-1 to TRBJ1-1, with D perhaps matching TRBD1 (5 bases). CDR3 size: 14 residues. Germline loops: CDR1 MGHDK, CDR2 SYGVNS. The V and J ends lost 4 bases and 6 bases respectively, with 15 bases between them. The CDR3 region has the DNA TGTGCCAGCAGTGCCACCGGGGCGAGGGCTGAAGCTTTCTTT. Translation gives CASSATGARAEAFF.